Below, 24 T cell receptor beta chains from the same sample are listed, as sequenced in a study of T cell responses to AZD1222 COVID-19 vaccine. Sequencing used immunoSEQ multiplex PCR; TCRdb keeps in-frame clones, though not all of them. In the table there are approximately 170,000 clones, 75% to 90% of which are singletons. Sequencing was performed on peripheral blood, taken on day 0 of AZD1222 vaccination. These receptors all come from an adult in good health.

The V and J genes are TRBV6-1 and TRBJ1-1; D unresolved. The CDR3 runs 14 residues. Germline values: CDR1 MNHNS, CDR2 SASEGT. V was shortened by 2 bases and J by 1 base, with 8 bases between the two germline ends. Here the CDR3 DNA reads TGTGCCAGCAGTGAACTTTACAGGAACACTGAAGCTTTCTTT. Protein sequence: CASSELYRNTEAFF.

The J gene is TRBJ1-1, the V gene TRBV7-2; TRBD1 might be the D (5 bases). The CDR3 has 14 residues. V was trimmed by 1 base and J by 0 bases, leaving 6 bases between them. Germline CDR1 SGHTA, CDR2 FQGNSA. CDR3 coding DNA: TGTGCCAGCAGCTTAGGGGGGTTGAACACTGAAGCTTTCTTT. Its protein is CASSLGGLNTEAFF.

The chain uses TRBV5-4 and TRBJ2-7; tentatively, D is TRBD2 (8 bases). The length of the CDR3 is 14 residues. V lost 0 bases and J 6 bases, leaving 13 bases between the germline ends. The germline V gene has CDR1 SGHNT and CDR2 YYREEE (reference sequence). In DNA form, the CDR3 reads TGTGCCAGCAGCTTGGCCGGGAGGGGGCGCGAGCAGTACGTC. This encodes CASSLAGRGREQYV.

This CDR3 reads CATRSEGRGQPQHF. The CDR3 DNA reads as TGTGCCACCCGGAGTGAGGGAAGGGGTCAGCCCCAGCATTTT. This rearrangement joins TRBV5-4 to TRBJ1-5; TRBD1 might be the D (5 bases). Trimming removed 9 bases at V and 6 bases at J, with 19 bases between. The CDR3 is made up of 14 amino acids. Germline V gives CDR1 SGHNT, CDR2 YYREEE (reference sequence).

This clone was observed once. The V call is TRBV4-1, the J call TRBJ1-5; D not certain. V was shortened by 0 bases and J by 0 bases, with 6 bases between the two germline ends. Germline values: CDR1 MGHRA, CDR2 YSYEKL. The CDR3 spans 15 residues. CDR3 sequence (DNA): TGCGCCAGCAGCCAAGACGGGAATAGCAATCAGCCCCAGCATTTT. Translated, it gives CASSQDGNSNQPQHF.

This chain joins TRBV6-5 and TRBJ2-1, with D possibly being TRBD1 or TRBD2 (6 bases each). V lost 4 bases and J 3 bases, leaving 16 bases between the germline ends. The CDR3 has 16 amino acids. The germline gives CDR1 MNHEY, CDR2 SVGAGI. For the CDR3, the DNA is TGTGCCAGCAGTTCGTCGGGGGCAAAGGACTACAATGAGCAGTTCTTC. Its translation is CASSSSGAKDYNEQFF.

This clone was seen only a few times. The genes are TRBV19 and TRBJ1-5, with D perhaps TRBD1 (5 bases). The CDR3 covers 13 residues. Germline values: CDR1 LNHDA, CDR2 SQIVND (reference sequence). V was pared by 7 bases and J by 8 bases, with 15 bases between. The CDR3 sequence is CASTIRRGEPQHF. The CDR3, as DNA: TGTGCCAGTACCATACGAAGGGGCGAGCCCCAGCATTTT.

V and J are TRBV14 and TRBJ1-4; D unclear. Germline V lookup: CDR1 SGHDN, CDR2 FVKESK. The CDR3 consists of 13 residues. Trimming took 3 bases from V and 8 from J, leaving 10 bases between them. The CDR3 DNA reads TGTGCCAGCAGCCAGGGCCTCGGGGAAAAACTGTTTTTT. This gives the protein CASSQGLGEKLFF.

This rearrangement joins TRBV9 to TRBJ1-3, with a tentative D call TRBD1 (5 bases). The V end was cut by 0 bases, the J end by 4 bases, with 11 bases between. Germline V gene data show CDR1 as SGDLS and CDR2 as YYNGEE. The CDR3 contains 15 residues. In nucleotides, the CDR3 is TGTGCCAGCAGCGTAGCTGGGACGTCAGGAAACACCATATATTTT. Protein sequence: CASSVAGTSGNTIYF.

This chain uses TRBV13 with TRBJ2-1; D gene ambiguous. Germline CDR1 PRHDT, CDR2 FYEKMQ (reference sequence). Trimming removed 1 base at V and 5 bases at J, with 12 bases between. The CDR3 contains 15 residues. The CDR3 here is CASSLDPQRHNEQFF. CDR3 sequence (DNA): TGTGCCAGCAGCTTAGATCCCCAGCGCCACAATGAGCAGTTCTTC.

This clone was picked up a small number of times. V and J are TRBV7-9 and TRBJ2-2; unclear D gene. Trimming left V 5 bases short and J 3 bases short, with 13 bases between. CDR3 length equals 15 residues. Germline V gene lookup returns CDR1 SEHNR and CDR2 FQNEAQ (reference sequence). For the CDR3, the DNA is TGTGCCAGCAGCCCCGCCAACGGAGACACCGGGGAGCTGTTTTTT. Encoded protein: CASSPANGDTGELFF. Looking up the rest from reference TRBV7-9 and TRBJ2-2 gives the full variable domain: DTGVSQNPRHKITKRGQNVTFRCDPISEHNRLYWYRQTLGQGPEFLTYFQNEAQLEKSRLLSDRFSAERPKGSFSTLEIQRTEQGDSAMYLCASSPANGDTGELFFGEGSRLTVL.

The chain couples TRBV2 to TRBJ2-3; 8 bases match TRBD2. Germline lookup yields CDR1 SNHLY and CDR2 FYNNEI. Losses at the gene ends were 7 bases for V and 7 bases for J; bases not matched to a gene: 13. The CDR3 totals 15 residues. This chain's CDR3 is CASTRDGGARHTQYF. The CDR3 region has the DNA TGTGCCAGCACTAGGGACGGGGGGGCTCGTCATACGCAGTATTTT.

This clone has a single count. The rearrangement uses TRBV18 and TRBJ2-1; 9 nucleotides match TRBD1. CDR3 size: 15 residues. Germline V lookup: CDR1 KGHSH, CDR2 LQKENI. V lost 2 bases, J lost 5 bases, and 4 bases stayed unmatched. CDR3 region: CASSPMGQGNNEQFF. CDR3 DNA: TGTGCCAGCTCACCAATGGGACAGGGAAACAATGAGCAGTTCTTC. Together with reference TRBV18 and TRBJ2-1, the CDR3 gives the full variable domain: NAGVMQNPRHLVRRRGQEARLRCSPMKGHSHVYWYRQLPEEGLKFMVYLQKENIIDESGMPKERFSAEFPKEGPSILRIQQVVRGDSAAYFCASSPMGQGNNEQFFGPGTRLTVL.

This clone was detected a few times. The V gene is TRBV7-8, the J gene TRBJ1-5; no clear D gene. This CDR3 is built from 14 residues. V was trimmed by 1 base and J by 3 bases, leaving 7 bases between them. CDR1 is SGHVS and CDR2 is FQNEAQ in the germline V gene. The CDR3 DNA reads TGTGCCAGCAGCTTAGAATCCTACAATCAGCCCCAGCATTTT. Translated, it gives CASSLESYNQPQHF.

V gene TRBV9 combines with J gene TRBJ1-2; 10 bases fit TRBD1. The CDR3 loop spans 16 amino acids. V gave up 1 base and J gave up 3 bases; unmatched junction bases: 6. The V gene's germline CDR1 is SGDLS and CDR2 YYNGEE. The CDR3 region is CASSVPRQGADYGYTF. The DNA of the CDR3 is TGTGCCAGCAGCGTACCTAGACAGGGGGCGGACTATGGCTACACCTTC.

V is TRBV6-2 or TRBV6-3 and J is TRBJ1-6; D is ambiguous. Germline assignment: CDR1 MNHEY and CDR2 SVGEGT. The CDR3 has 11 amino acids. The V gene lost 3 bases and the J gene lost 10 bases, with 4 bases spanning the gap. The CDR3 bases are TGTGCCAGCAGTTATCAATCACCCCTCCACTTT. Translated: CASSYQSPLHF.

V usage is TRBV2 and J usage is TRBJ2-7; 7 nucleotides align to TRBD1. Germline V gene data show CDR1 as SNHLY and CDR2 as FYNNEI. The CDR3 has 12 amino acids. V lost 6 bases to trimming and J lost 1 base; unmatched junction nucleotides: 0. DNA for the CDR3: TGTGCCAGCAGGGACAGGTCCTACGAGCAGTACTTC. This translates into CASRDRSYEQYF.

The rearrangement uses TRBV6-5 and TRBJ2-3; 10 bases line up with TRBD2. Germline V lookup: CDR1 MNHEY, CDR2 SVGAGI. The junction had 8 bases not matched to a gene; V was cut back by 3 bases and J by 5 bases. The CDR3 has 16 amino acids. The CDR3 sequence is CASSYQAGGPGDTQYF. The CDR3 DNA is TGTGCCAGCAGTTATCAAGCGGGGGGGCCTGGAGATACGCAGTATTTT.

The chain carries TRBV6-1 and TRBJ2-4; D unclear. Germline CDR1 is MNHNS and CDR2 is SASEGT. Trimming removed 2 bases from V and 0 bases from J, with 14 bases in between. The length of the CDR3 is 17 residues. The CDR3, as DNA: TGTGCCAGCAGTGAATATCGGCAGGACCTAGCCAAAAACATTCAGTACTTC. It yields the protein CASSEYRQDLAKNIQYF.

The chain is built from TRBV9 and TRBJ2-1; TRBD1 agrees at 8 bases. Losses at the gene ends were 0 bases for V and 6 bases for J; bases not matched to a gene: 5. From germline, CDR1 is SGDLS and CDR2 YYNGEE. The CDR3 contains 15 residues. The CDR3 sequence is CASSVVPGGVNEQFF. The CDR3 DNA follows: TGTGCCAGCAGCGTAGTCCCAGGGGGCGTCAATGAGCAGTTCTTC.

The V call is TRBV5-6, the J call TRBJ1-2; 10 bases are shared with TRBD1. CDR1 and CDR2 from the germline V gene are SGHDT and YYEEEE. There are 16 residues in the CDR3. With 4 bases clipped from V and 4 bases from J, the junction kept 10 bases outside the gene matches. In DNA form, the CDR3 reads TGTGCCAGCAGCCCTGACAGGGGGCGAAGGGGCTATGGCTACACCTTC. Its protein product is CASSPDRGRRGYGYTF.

This clone was observed a handful of times. The chain links TRBV5-1 to TRBJ2-7, with no clear D. V was trimmed by 0 bases and J by 0 bases, leaving 4 bases between them. The germline gives CDR1 SGHRS, CDR2 YFSETQ. The CDR3 totals 13 residues. Here the CDR3 reads CASSLVSSYEQYF. In nucleotides, the CDR3 is TGCGCCAGCAGCTTGGTTAGCTCCTACGAGCAGTACTTC.

The CDR3, as DNA: TGTGCCGGAAACAGGGGTTACGTC. This encodes CAGNRGYV. The rearrangement joins TRBV6-4 to TRBJ2-7; 7 bases fit TRBD1. V was clipped by 11 bases and J by 13 bases; unmatched bases: 5. CDR1 and CDR2 from the germline V gene are MRHNA and SNTAGT. The CDR3 is 8 amino acids.

V gene TRBV11-3 combines with J gene TRBJ2-1; TRBD2 matches 7 bases. The length of the CDR3 is 14 residues. Per the germline V gene, CDR1 is SGHNT and CDR2 is YENEEA. V was pared by 4 bases and J by 5 bases, with 5 bases of the junction left unmatched. The CDR3 region is CASSSLAANNEQFF. CDR3 in DNA: TGTGCCAGCAGCTCTCTAGCGGCGAACAATGAGCAGTTCTTC.